A selection of T cell receptor beta chains follows, all from one sample in a study of cytomegalovirus exposure and HLA in healthy donors. Some clones are missing from TCRdb's copy, which holds only in-frame ones; the method was immunoSEQ multiplex PCR. The sample contains 90,000 to 150,000 clones, 76% of which appear only once. Material: PBMCs. The receptors originated from a woman aged 40 to 55 in good health and CMV-seropositive. Each CDR3 is given with its conserved first and last residue. Each record gives: CDR3 DNA, CDR3 protein, D gene, clone size, J gene, V gene. D genes are given only for firm matches. Rows give clone size only sometimes, using once, few, many, or a class for an expanded clone.

cdr3_nt: TGTGCCAGTACCCCACAGATCCAGTCCACTGAAGCTTTCTTT
cdr3_aa: CASTPQIQSTEAFF
d_call: .
clone_size: .
j_call: TRBJ1-1
v_call: TRBV19

cdr3_nt: TGTGCCAGCAGCGCTGCGGCTAGCGGGGAGACCCAGTACTTC
cdr3_aa: CASSAAASGETQYF
d_call: TRBD2
clone_size: few
j_call: TRBJ2-5
v_call: TRBV7-7

cdr3_nt: TGCGCCAGCAGCTCACTAGCAAGTGGGGCCAACGTCCTGACTTTC
cdr3_aa: CASSSLASGANVLTF
d_call: .
clone_size: .
j_call: TRBJ2-6
v_call: TRBV5-1

cdr3_nt: TGTGCCGCGTCTGAGAACTACGAGCAGTACTTC
cdr3_aa: CAASENYEQYF
d_call: .
clone_size: .
j_call: TRBJ2-7
v_call: TRBV6-1

cdr3_nt: TGCGCCAGCACCATCCAGGGACTAGCGGGGAACAATGAGCAGTTCTTC
cdr3_aa: CASTIQGLAGNNEQFF
d_call: TRBD2
clone_size: .
j_call: TRBJ2-1
v_call: TRBV5-1

cdr3_nt: TGTGCCAGCAGCGCAACGACTACCCCCACAGATACGCAGTATTTT
cdr3_aa: CASSATTTPTDTQYF
d_call: .
clone_size: .
j_call: TRBJ2-3
v_call: TRBV9

cdr3_nt: TGCGCCAGCAGTGGGACAGGGACATCCGAGCAGTACTTC
cdr3_aa: CASSGTGTSEQYF
d_call: TRBD1
clone_size: once
j_call: TRBJ2-7
v_call: TRBV10-2

cdr3_nt: TGTGCCAGCAGCCGGAGTTCGAACACTGAAGCTTTCTTT
cdr3_aa: CASSRSSNTEAFF
d_call: .
clone_size: .
j_call: TRBJ1-1
v_call: TRBV14

cdr3_nt: TGCGCCAGCAGGCCGACAGGGAATAGCAATCAGCCCCAGCATTTT
cdr3_aa: CASRPTGNSNQPQHF
d_call: TRBD1
clone_size: .
j_call: TRBJ1-5
v_call: TRBV5-1

cdr3_nt: TGTGCCAGCAGCTTGGGACTACCTAAATACGAGCAGTACTTC
cdr3_aa: CASSLGLPKYEQYF
d_call: .
clone_size: .
j_call: TRBJ2-7
v_call: TRBV5-4

cdr3_nt: TGTGCCAGCAGTCCTGCTCGGGGAAACACCATATATTTT
cdr3_aa: CASSPARGNTIYF
d_call: .
clone_size: .
j_call: TRBJ1-3
v_call: TRBV6-1

cdr3_nt: TGTGCCAGTAGTATAGGATTGCAGTTTAATGAAAAACTGTTTTTT
cdr3_aa: CASSIGLQFNEKLFF
d_call: .
clone_size: .
j_call: TRBJ1-4
v_call: TRBV19

cdr3_nt: TGTGCCAGCAGTGGACTAGGAGCCGAAAAACTGTTTTTT
cdr3_aa: CASSGLGAEKLFF
d_call: .
clone_size: .
j_call: TRBJ1-4
v_call: TRBV6-4

cdr3_nt: TGTGCCAGCAGTTACTCGAAGGGCAGCGGAACCTACGAGCAGTACTTC
cdr3_aa: CASSYSKGSGTYEQYF
d_call: .
clone_size: .
j_call: TRBJ2-7
v_call: TRBV6-5

cdr3_nt: TGCGCCAGCAGGCATCAAGGACAGGGCTACGAGCAGTACTTC
cdr3_aa: CASRHQGQGYEQYF
d_call: TRBD1
clone_size: .
j_call: TRBJ2-7
v_call: TRBV5-1

cdr3_nt: TGTGCCAGTCAGCGGGGACCGAACACCGGGGAGCTGTTTTTT
cdr3_aa: CASQRGPNTGELFF
d_call: TRBD2
clone_size: few
j_call: TRBJ2-2
v_call: TRBV19

cdr3_nt: TGCGCCAGCAGCTTGCCTGAACTAGGGCAAGAGACCCAGTACTTC
cdr3_aa: CASSLPELGQETQYF
d_call: .
clone_size: few
j_call: TRBJ2-5
v_call: TRBV5-1

cdr3_nt: TGCGCCAGCAGCTCCGGACAGGGGGCCTACACCTTC
cdr3_aa: CASSSGQGAYTF
d_call: TRBD1
clone_size: .
j_call: TRBJ1-2
v_call: TRBV5-1

cdr3_nt: TGTGCCAGCAGATCAGCGAGCTCTGGAAACACCATATATTTT
cdr3_aa: CASRSASSGNTIYF
d_call: .
clone_size: few
j_call: TRBJ1-3
v_call: TRBV6-5

cdr3_nt: TGTGCCAGCAGCAGAACGGGGGGGCTAGCAGATACGCAGTATTTT
cdr3_aa: CASSRTGGLADTQYF
d_call: TRBD2
clone_size: .
j_call: TRBJ2-3
v_call: TRBV6-1

cdr3_nt: TGTGCCAGTAGTATTGGACAGGGAGGCACTGAAGCTTTCTTT
cdr3_aa: CASSIGQGGTEAFF
d_call: TRBD1
clone_size: .
j_call: TRBJ1-1
v_call: TRBV19

cdr3_nt: TGTGCCAGCTCACCAGTCGGGACAGGGGACACTGAAGCTTTCTTT
cdr3_aa: CASSPVGTGDTEAFF
d_call: TRBD1
clone_size: .
j_call: TRBJ1-1
v_call: TRBV18

cdr3_nt: TGCAGCGTTGATTCAGAAACGAACACTGAAGCTTTCTTT
cdr3_aa: CSVDSETNTEAFF
d_call: .
clone_size: .
j_call: TRBJ1-1
v_call: TRBV29-1

cdr3_nt: TGTGCCAGCAGCGGGACAGGACGATACGAGCAGTACTTC
cdr3_aa: CASSGTGRYEQYF
d_call: TRBD1
clone_size: few
j_call: TRBJ2-7
v_call: TRBV9

cdr3_nt: TGTGCCAGCAGCTTGAGGGACAGGGATGGGAGCTATGGCTACACCTTC
cdr3_aa: CASSLRDRDGSYGYTF
d_call: TRBD1
clone_size: .
j_call: TRBJ1-2
v_call: TRBV5-4

cdr3_nt: TGTGCCAGCAGAACCGCCGACTCGACAGATACGCAGTATTTT
cdr3_aa: CASRTADSTDTQYF
d_call: .
clone_size: once
j_call: TRBJ2-3
v_call: TRBV6-1

cdr3_nt: TGCGCCAGCAGCTTGGGACTAGCGGGGGGGTATGGGACCCAGTACTTC
cdr3_aa: CASSLGLAGGYGTQYF
d_call: TRBD2
clone_size: .
j_call: TRBJ2-5
v_call: TRBV5-1

cdr3_nt: TGCAGCGCAGGGGACAGCTATGGCTACACCTTC
cdr3_aa: CSAGDSYGYTF
d_call: TRBD1
clone_size: .
j_call: TRBJ1-2
v_call: TRBV29-1